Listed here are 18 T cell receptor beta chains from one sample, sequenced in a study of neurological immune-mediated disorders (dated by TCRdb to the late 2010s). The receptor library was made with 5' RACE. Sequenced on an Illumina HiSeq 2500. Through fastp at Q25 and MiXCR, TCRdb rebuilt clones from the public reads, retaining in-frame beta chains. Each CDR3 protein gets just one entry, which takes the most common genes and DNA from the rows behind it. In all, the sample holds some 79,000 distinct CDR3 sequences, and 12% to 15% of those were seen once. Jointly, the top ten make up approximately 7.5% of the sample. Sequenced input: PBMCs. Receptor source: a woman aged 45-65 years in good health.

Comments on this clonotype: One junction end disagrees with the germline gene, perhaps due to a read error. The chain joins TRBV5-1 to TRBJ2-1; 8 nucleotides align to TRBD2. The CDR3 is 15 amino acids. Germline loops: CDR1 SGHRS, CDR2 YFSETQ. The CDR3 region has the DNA TGCGCCAGTAGCTTGGTCGGGAGGGCGTACAATGAGCAGTTCTTC. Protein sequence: CASSLVGRAYNEQFF.

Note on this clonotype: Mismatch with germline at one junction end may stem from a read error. This CDR3 is CASSPRLTSMNTEALF. CDR3 DNA: TGTGCCAGCTCACCACGATTGACATCCATGAACACTGAAGCTTTATTT. The gene calls are TRBV18 and TRBJ1-1, with no clear D. The CDR3 spans 16 residues. Germline-derived CDR1 and CDR2 are KGHSH and LQKENI. The whole variable domain, filled in from reference TRBV18 and TRBJ1-1, reads NAGVMQNPRHLVRRRGQEARLRCSPMKGHSHVYWYRQLPEEGLKFMVYLQKENIIDESGMPKERFSAEFPKEGPSILRIQQVVRGDSAAYFCASSPRLTSMNTEALFGQGTRLTVV.

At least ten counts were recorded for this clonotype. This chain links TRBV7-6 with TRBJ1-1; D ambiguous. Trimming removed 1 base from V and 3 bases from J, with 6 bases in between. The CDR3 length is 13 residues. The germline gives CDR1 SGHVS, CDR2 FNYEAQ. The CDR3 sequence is CASSLGVDTEAFF. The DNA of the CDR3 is TGTGCCAGCAGCTTAGGGGTCGACACTGAAGCTTTCTTT.

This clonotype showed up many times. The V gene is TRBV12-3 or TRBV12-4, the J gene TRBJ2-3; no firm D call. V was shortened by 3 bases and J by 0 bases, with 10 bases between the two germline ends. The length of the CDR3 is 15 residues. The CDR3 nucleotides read TGTGCCAGCAGTTTCCCCTTCACTAGCACAGATACGCAGTATTTT. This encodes CASSFPFTSTDTQYF.

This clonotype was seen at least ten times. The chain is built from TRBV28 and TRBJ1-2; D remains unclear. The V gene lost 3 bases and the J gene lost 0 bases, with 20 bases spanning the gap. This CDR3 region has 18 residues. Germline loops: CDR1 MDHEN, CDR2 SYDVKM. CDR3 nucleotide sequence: TGTGCCAGCAGTTTCCTATACGATCCATTAGACCCTAACTATGGCTACACCTTC. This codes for CASSFLYDPLDPNYGYTF.

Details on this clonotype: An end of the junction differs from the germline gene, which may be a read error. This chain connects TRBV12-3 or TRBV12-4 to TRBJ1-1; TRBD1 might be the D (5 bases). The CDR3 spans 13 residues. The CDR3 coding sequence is TGTGCCAGCACGGGGCGGGGTAGGACTGAAGCTTTATTT. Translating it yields CASTGRGRTEALF.

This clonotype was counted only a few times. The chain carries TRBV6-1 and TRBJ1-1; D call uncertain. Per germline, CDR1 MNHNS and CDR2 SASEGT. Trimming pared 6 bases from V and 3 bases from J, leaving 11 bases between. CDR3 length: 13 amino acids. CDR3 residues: CASRNYGYTEAFF. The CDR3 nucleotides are TGTGCCAGCAGGAATTACGGGTACACTGAAGCTTTCTTT.

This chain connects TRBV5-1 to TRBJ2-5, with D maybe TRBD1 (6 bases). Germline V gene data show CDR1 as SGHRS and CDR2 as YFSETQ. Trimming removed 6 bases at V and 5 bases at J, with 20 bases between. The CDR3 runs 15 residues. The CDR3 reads CASTPGVEQNETQYF. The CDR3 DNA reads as TGCGCCAGCACACCAGGGGTAGAGCAGAACGAGACCCAGTACTTC. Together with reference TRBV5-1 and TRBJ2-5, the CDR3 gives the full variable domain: KAGVTQTPRYLIKTRGQQVTLSCSPISGHRSVSWYQQTPGQGLQFLFEYFSETQRNKGNFPGRFSGRQFSNSRSEMNVSTLELGDSALYLCASTPGVEQNETQYFGPGTRLLVL.

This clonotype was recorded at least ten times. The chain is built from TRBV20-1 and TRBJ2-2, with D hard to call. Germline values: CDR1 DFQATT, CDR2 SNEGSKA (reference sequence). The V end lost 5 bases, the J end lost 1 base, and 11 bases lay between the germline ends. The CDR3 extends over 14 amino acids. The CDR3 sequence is CSAPREENTGELFF. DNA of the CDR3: TGCAGTGCTCCCAGAGAGGAGAACACCGGGGAGCTGTTTTTT.

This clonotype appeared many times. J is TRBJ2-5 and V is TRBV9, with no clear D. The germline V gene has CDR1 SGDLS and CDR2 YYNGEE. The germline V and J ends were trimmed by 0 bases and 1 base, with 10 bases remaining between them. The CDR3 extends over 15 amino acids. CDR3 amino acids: CASSVASDRQETQYF. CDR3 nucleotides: TGTGCCAGCAGCGTAGCCTCCGACCGCCAAGAGACCCAGTACTTC. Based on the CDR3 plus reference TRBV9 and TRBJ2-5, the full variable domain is DSGVTQTPKHLITATGQRVTLRCSPRSGDLSVYWYQQSLDQGLQFLIQYYNGEERAKGNILERFSAQQFPDLHSELNLSSLELGDSALYFCASSVASDRQETQYFGPGTRLLVL.

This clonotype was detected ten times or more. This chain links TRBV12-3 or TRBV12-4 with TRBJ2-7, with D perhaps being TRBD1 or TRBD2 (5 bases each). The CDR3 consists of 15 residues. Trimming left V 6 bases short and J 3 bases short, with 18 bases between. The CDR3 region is CASRDPRDRRYEQYF. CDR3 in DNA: TGTGCCAGCAGAGATCCTCGGGACCGCCGCTACGAGCAGTACTTC.

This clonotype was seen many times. CDR3 region: CASSFQGPAYEQYF. The CDR3 DNA is TGTGCCAGCAGTTTTCAGGGGCCCGCGTACGAGCAGTACTTC. This rearrangement joins TRBV12-3 or TRBV12-4 to TRBJ2-7, with D perhaps matching TRBD1 (6 bases). This CDR3 is 14 amino acids long. V shed 3 bases and J shed 4 bases, with 13 bases lying between them.

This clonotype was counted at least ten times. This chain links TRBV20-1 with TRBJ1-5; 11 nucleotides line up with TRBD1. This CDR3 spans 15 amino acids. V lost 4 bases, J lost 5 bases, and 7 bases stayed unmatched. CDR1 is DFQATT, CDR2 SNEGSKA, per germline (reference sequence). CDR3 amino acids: CSAISRTGGYQPQHF. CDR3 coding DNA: TGCAGTGCTATTTCCCGGACAGGGGGCTATCAGCCCCAGCATTTT.

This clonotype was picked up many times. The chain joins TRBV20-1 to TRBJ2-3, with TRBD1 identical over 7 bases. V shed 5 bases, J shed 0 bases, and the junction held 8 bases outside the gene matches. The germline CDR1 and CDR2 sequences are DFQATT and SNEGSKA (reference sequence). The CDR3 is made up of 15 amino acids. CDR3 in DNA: TGCAGTGCTTCAGAGGGGGCTCCTAGCACAGATACGCAGTATTTT. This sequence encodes CSASEGAPSTDTQYF.

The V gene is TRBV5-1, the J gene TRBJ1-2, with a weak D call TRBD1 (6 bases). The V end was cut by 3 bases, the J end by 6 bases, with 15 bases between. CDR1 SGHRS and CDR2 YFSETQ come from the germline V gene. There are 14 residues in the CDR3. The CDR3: CASSSNRVVNGYTF. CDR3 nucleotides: TGCGCCAGCAGCTCGAACAGGGTTGTGAATGGCTACACCTTC.

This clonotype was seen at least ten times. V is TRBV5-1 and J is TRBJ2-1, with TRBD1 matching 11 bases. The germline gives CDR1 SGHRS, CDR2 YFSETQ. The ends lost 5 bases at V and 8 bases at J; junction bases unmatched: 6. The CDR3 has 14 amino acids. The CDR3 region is CASSLGQGADEQFF. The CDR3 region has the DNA TGCGCCAGCAGTCTCGGACAGGGGGCGGATGAGCAGTTCTTC.

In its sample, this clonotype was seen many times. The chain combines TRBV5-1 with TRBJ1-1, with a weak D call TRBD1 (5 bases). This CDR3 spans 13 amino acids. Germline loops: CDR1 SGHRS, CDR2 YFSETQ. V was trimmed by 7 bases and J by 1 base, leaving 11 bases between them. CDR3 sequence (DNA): TGCGCCAGCGCGGACGGGGGGAACACTGAAGCTTTCTTT. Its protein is CASADGGNTEAFF. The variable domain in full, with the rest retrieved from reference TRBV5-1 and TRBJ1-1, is KAGVTQTPRYLIKTRGQQVTLSCSPISGHRSVSWYQQTPGQGLQFLFEYFSETQRNKGNFPGRFSGRQFSNSRSEMNVSTLELGDSALYLCASADGGNTEAFFGQGTRLTVV.

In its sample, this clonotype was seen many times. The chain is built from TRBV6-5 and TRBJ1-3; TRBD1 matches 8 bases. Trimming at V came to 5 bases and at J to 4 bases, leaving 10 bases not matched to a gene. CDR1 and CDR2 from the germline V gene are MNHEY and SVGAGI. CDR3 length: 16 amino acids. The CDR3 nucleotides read TGTGCCAGCAGTGAAATCAGGGGGCAAGGAGGAAACACCATATATTTT. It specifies CASSEIRGQGGNTIYF.